The 23 T cell receptor beta chains below come from one sample, sequenced in a study of blood T cell repertoires in COVID-19. Assay: immunoSEQ multiplex PCR; the TCRdb copy retains only in-frame clones and omits some. The table shows roughly 300,000 clones, with around 85% occurring only once. Specimen: peripheral blood. These receptors originate from a human donor with COVID-19, enrolled during active disease. The donor label of this sample is uncertain.

This clone turned up a few times. The J gene is TRBJ2-5, the V gene TRBV5-4, with 10 bases aligning to TRBD1. The V and J ends lost 0 bases and 0 bases, in that order; junction bases with no gene match: 2. Germline V gene lookup returns CDR1 SGHNT and CDR2 YYREEE (reference sequence). The CDR3 is made up of 16 amino acids. In DNA, the CDR3 is TGTGCCAGCAGCTTGGGACAGGGGGCGAACCAAGAGACCCAGTACTTC. Its protein product is CASSLGQGANQETQYF.

The chain carries TRBV28 and TRBJ2-7, with D hard to call. The germline CDR1 and CDR2 sequences are MDHEN and SYDVKM. Between the trimmed V and J ends, which lost 6 bases and 2 bases, there was a span of 17 bases. The CDR3 length is 15 residues. CDR3 region: CASRHFAHQTYEQYF. As DNA, the CDR3 is TGTGCCAGCAGACATTTCGCCCATCAGACCTACGAGCAGTACTTC.

This clone turned up a few times. This chain joins TRBV4-1 and TRBJ2-3; D unresolved. The V end lost 4 bases, the J end lost 4 bases, and 9 bases lay between the germline ends. The germline CDR1 and CDR2 sequences are MGHRA and YSYEKL. CDR3 length: 13 residues. CDR3 coding DNA: TGCGCCAGCAGCCCCCTACCATCAGATACGCAGTATTTT. This sequence encodes CASSPLPSDTQYF.

The V call is TRBV28, the J call TRBJ1-1; D is undetermined. Trimming removed 3 bases at V and 4 bases at J, with 15 bases between. The CDR3 is made up of 15 amino acids. The germline CDR1 and CDR2 sequences are MDHEN and SYDVKM. In DNA form, the CDR3 reads TGTGCCAGCAGTTTTGGATCCGGACTGGTCACTGAAGCTTTCTTT. Translated: CASSFGSGLVTEAFF. Combining the CDR3 with reference TRBV28 and TRBJ1-1 gives the whole variable domain DVKVTQSSRYLVKRTGEKVFLECVQDMDHENMFWYRQDPGLGLRLIYFSYDVKMKEKGDIPEGYSVSREKKERFSLILESASTNQTSMYLCASSFGSGLVTEAFFGQGTRLTVV.

The V and J genes are TRBV11-3 and TRBJ2-7; the match to TRBD2 covers 7 bases. The CDR3 loop spans 15 amino acids. Per the germline V gene, CDR1 is SGHNT and CDR2 is YENEEA. The J segment lost 3 bases and the V segment lost 1 base, leaving 6 bases of the junction unmatched. Here the CDR3 reads CASSLGGTGGYEQYF. Here the CDR3 DNA reads TGTGCCAGCAGCTTAGGAGGGACGGGGGGCTACGAGCAGTACTTC.

The chain links TRBV6-4 to TRBJ1-5; D might be TRBD1 (6 bases). The CDR3 covers 14 residues. Germline CDR1 MRHNA, CDR2 SNTAGT. Trimming left V 10 bases short and J 5 bases short, with 18 bases between. CDR3 nucleotide sequence: TGTGCCACCCGTCAGCAGGGGTTGGATCAGCCCCAGCATTTT. It is translated as CATRQQGLDQPQHF.

The rearrangement joins TRBV7-8 to TRBJ2-2; 10 bases are shared with TRBD2. V shed 0 bases, J shed 5 bases, and the junction held 3 bases outside the gene matches. The CDR3 length is 16 residues. The germline CDR1 and CDR2 sequences are SGHVS and FQNEAQ. The CDR3 sequence: CASSLAAGGPTGELFF. The DNA for the CDR3 is TGTGCCAGCAGCTTAGCAGCGGGAGGGCCGACCGGGGAGCTGTTTTTT.

This chain uses TRBV7-3 with TRBJ2-7; 7 nucleotides match TRBD2. J lost 0 bases, V lost 3 bases, and 5 bases had no gene match. CDR3 length: 15 amino acids. Germline V gene lookup returns CDR1 SGHTA and CDR2 FQGTGA. CDR3 sequence reads: CASSFRVAGSYEQYF. The DNA for the CDR3 is TGTGCCAGCAGCTTCCGGGTAGCGGGCTCCTACGAGCAGTACTTC.

J is TRBJ2-7 and V is TRBV6-5; possibly TRBD2 for D (5 bases). CDR3 length equals 13 residues. V was clipped by 4 bases and J by 6 bases, with 13 bases between them. Germline V gives CDR1 MNHEY, CDR2 SVGAGI. Here the CDR3 reads CASSSVLVVEQYF. In DNA form, the CDR3 reads TGTGCCAGCAGTTCCGTACTAGTGGTCGAGCAGTACTTC.

The chain uses TRBV18 and TRBJ1-2; D unclear. The germline gives CDR1 KGHSH, CDR2 LQKENI. This CDR3 comprises 14 residues. Trimming stripped 1 base from V and 5 bases from J, with 11 bases between. The CDR3 coding sequence is TGTGCCAGCTCACCACTACGGACTGAATATGGCTACACCTTC. Translated: CASSPLRTEYGYTF.

This clone was picked up one time. This sequence joins TRBV9 and TRBJ1-1, with TRBD1 identical over 12 bases. V shed 3 bases, J shed 2 bases, and the junction held 5 bases outside the gene matches. The CDR3 is 16 residues long. CDR1 and CDR2 (germline): SGDLS, YYNGEE. CDR3 region: CASSAWDRGLNTEAFF. CDR3 nucleotides: TGTGCCAGCAGCGCCTGGGACAGGGGGCTTAACACTGAAGCTTTCTTT.

This clone was detected a few times. J is TRBJ1-6 and V is TRBV5-6, with a possible D match to TRBD1 (6 bases). V was shortened by 4 bases and J by 7 bases, with 21 bases between the two germline ends. There are 17 residues in the CDR3. The germline V gene encodes CDR1 SGHDT and CDR2 YYEEEE. The CDR3 region has the DNA TGTGCCAGCAGCCTGGTGGGCAGGGGCTTACCCAATTCACCCCTCCACTTT. Amino acids: CASSLVGRGLPNSPLHF.

V usage is TRBV29-1 and J usage is TRBJ2-5, with 10 bases matching TRBD1. J lost 5 bases, V lost 8 bases, and 8 bases had no gene match. Germline loops: CDR1 SQVTM, CDR2 ANQGSEA. The CDR3 covers 13 residues. CDR3 sequence (DNA): TGCAGCCTCCTGACAGGGGGCAGTGAGACCCAGTACTTC. Translated, it gives CSLLTGGSETQYF.

V is TRBV20-1 and J is TRBJ2-1; 9 bases are a match to TRBD2. The CDR3 totals 15 residues. V lost 3 bases, J lost 7 bases, and 10 bases stayed unmatched. Germline V gives CDR1 DFQATT, CDR2 SNEGSKA (reference sequence). The CDR3 protein is CSASEGSGSLNEQFF. The CDR3, as DNA: TGCAGTGCTAGTGAGGGTAGCGGGAGTTTAAATGAGCAGTTCTTC.

As concerns this clone: One base away lies a much larger clone, so this may be a sequencing read error. V and J are TRBV12-3 or TRBV12-4 and TRBJ1-5, with 8 bases identical to TRBD1. After removal of 6 bases from V and 5 bases from J, the junction contained 3 bases not matched to a gene. This CDR3 comprises 13 residues. This chain's CDR3 is CASSQDRDQPQHF. CDR3 DNA sequence: TGTGCCAGCAGCCAGGACAGGGATCAGCCCCAGCATTTT.

The chain joins TRBV5-1 to TRBJ2-3; D not resolved. Trimming removed 4 bases from V and 4 bases from J, with 10 bases in between. The CDR3 is made up of 13 amino acids. Germline CDR1 reads SGHRS; CDR2 reads YFSETQ. CDR3 nucleotide sequence: TGCGCCAGCAGCATCGAGTTCGCAGATACGCAGTATTTT. It yields the protein CASSIEFADTQYF. The variable domain in full, with the rest retrieved from reference TRBV5-1 and TRBJ2-3, is KAGVTQTPRYLIKTRGQQVTLSCSPISGHRSVSWYQQTPGQGLQFLFEYFSETQRNKGNFPGRFSGRQFSNSRSEMNVSTLELGDSALYLCASSIEFADTQYFGPGTRLTVL.

The V call is TRBV5-4, the J call TRBJ2-7; 11 bases are a match to TRBD2. V lost 7 bases, J lost 2 bases, and 8 bases stayed unmatched. In germline, CDR1 is SGHNT, CDR2 YYREEE (reference sequence). The CDR3 contains 15 residues. The CDR3 coding sequence is TGTGCCAGCGTAGATAGACTAGCGGGGACCTACGAGCAGTACTTC. This gives the protein CASVDRLAGTYEQYF.

J is TRBJ1-5 and V is TRBV28; D possibly corresponds to TRBD1 (6 bases). Germline assignment: CDR1 MDHEN and CDR2 SYDVKM. The V and J ends lost 6 bases and 7 bases respectively, with 16 bases between them. There are 14 residues in the CDR3. CDR3 protein: CASRTPGEGQPQHF. DNA of the CDR3: TGTGCCAGCAGAACCCCAGGGGAGGGCCAGCCCCAGCATTTT.

The chain carries TRBV4-1 and TRBJ1-2, with a weak D call TRBD1 (5 bases). Germline V CDR1 and CDR2: MGHRA, YSYEKL. Trimming left V 1 base short and J 7 bases short, with 19 bases between. The CDR3 covers 16 residues. CDR3 loop: CASSQALFGARLGYTF. The CDR3 DNA reads TGCGCCAGCAGCCAAGCCCTCTTTGGGGCTCGACTTGGCTACACCTTC.

The J gene is TRBJ1-5, the V gene TRBV28, with D perhaps TRBD1 (6 bases). The germline V gene has CDR1 MDHEN and CDR2 SYDVKM. The CDR3 is 15 residues long. V lost 2 bases, J lost 5 bases, and 13 bases lay in between. This CDR3 is CASSLTGGPDQPQHF. In DNA, the CDR3 is TGTGCCAGCAGTTTAACGGGGGGGCCTGATCAGCCCCAGCATTTT.

The genes are TRBV9 and TRBJ2-1, with D unclear. The CDR3 spans 16 residues. The V gene's germline CDR1 is SGDLS and CDR2 YYNGEE. V lost 4 bases and J 4 bases, leaving 18 bases between the germline ends. Written as DNA, the CDR3 is TGTGCCAGCAGCTCACTGACGAGGTTGACTTACAATGAGCAGTTCTTC. Translated, it gives CASSSLTRLTYNEQFF.

V is TRBV28 and J is TRBJ2-7; 8 bases are a match to TRBD2. The J segment lost 2 bases and the V segment lost 8 bases, leaving 2 bases of the junction unmatched. The CDR3 runs 12 residues. Germline CDR1 and CDR2: MDHEN and SYDVKM. The CDR3 region is CASLGLAYEQYF. CDR3 DNA sequence: TGTGCCAGCTTGGGACTAGCCTACGAGCAGTACTTC.

The gene calls are TRBV11-2 and TRBJ2-7, with 13 bases aligning to TRBD2. V trimming: 3 bases; J trimming: 5 bases; junction bases outside the gene matches: 1. Germline V lookup: CDR1 SGHAT, CDR2 FQNNGV. This CDR3 spans 14 amino acids. The CDR3 bases are TGTGCCAGCAGCTTCGGACTAGCGGGAGACGAGCAGTACTTC. It encodes CASSFGLAGDEQYF.